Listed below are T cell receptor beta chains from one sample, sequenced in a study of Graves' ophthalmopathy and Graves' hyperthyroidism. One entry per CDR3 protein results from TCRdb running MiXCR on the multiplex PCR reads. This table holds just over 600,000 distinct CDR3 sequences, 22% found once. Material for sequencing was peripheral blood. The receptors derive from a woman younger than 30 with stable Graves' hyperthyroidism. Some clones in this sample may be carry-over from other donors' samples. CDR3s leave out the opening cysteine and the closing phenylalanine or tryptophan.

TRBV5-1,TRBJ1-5,ASSIPGQGAFNQPQH
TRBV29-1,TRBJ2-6,SVAKGSSLGANVLT
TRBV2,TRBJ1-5,AIRPPNSNQPQH
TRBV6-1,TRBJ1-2,ASRRRAPVGYT
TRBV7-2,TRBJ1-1,ASSLGGQGSDEAF
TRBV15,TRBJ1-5,ATSSSISNQPQH
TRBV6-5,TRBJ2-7,ATVRTGGYEQY
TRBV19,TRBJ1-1,ASRGQGDSEAF
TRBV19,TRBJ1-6,ASSTGDRLTYNSPLH
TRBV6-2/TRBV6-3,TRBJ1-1,ASRPTGGNEAF
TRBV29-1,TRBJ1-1,SGPRTPGSAEAF
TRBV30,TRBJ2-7,AWSVRDRWAFYEQY
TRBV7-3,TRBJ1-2,ASSLTGTPHYGYT
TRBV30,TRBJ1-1,ASGRVEAF
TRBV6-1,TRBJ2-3,ASSASGRFADTQY
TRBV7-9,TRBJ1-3,ASSLPFSGNTIY
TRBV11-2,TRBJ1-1,ASSLSEAAF
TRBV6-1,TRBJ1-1,ATKIGARNTEAF
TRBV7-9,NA,ASSLFPRGKRETQY
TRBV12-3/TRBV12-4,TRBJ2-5,ASSLFRGEDQETQY
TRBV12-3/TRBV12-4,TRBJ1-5,ATTPTGGGHQPQH
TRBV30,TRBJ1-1,AWSEQAGTEAF
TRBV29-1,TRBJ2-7,SVETLGGYSYEQY
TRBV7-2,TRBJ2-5,ASSLSMGVETQY
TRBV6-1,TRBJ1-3,ASRPQGNSGNTIY
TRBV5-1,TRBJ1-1,ASTYRQGYTEAF
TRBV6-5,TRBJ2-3,ASSYRGDADTQY
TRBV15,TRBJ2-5,ATSRVGDETQY
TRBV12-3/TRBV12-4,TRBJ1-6,ASSLRVDSPLH
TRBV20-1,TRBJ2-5,SAMISGGQETQY
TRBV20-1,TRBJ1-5,SARDRGLSNQPQH
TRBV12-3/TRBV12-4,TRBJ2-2,ASSLRTVNTGELF
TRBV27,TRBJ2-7,ASRGDRLDEQY
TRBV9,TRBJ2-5,ASSPAGAGETQY
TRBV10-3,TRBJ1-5,AISELAENQPQH
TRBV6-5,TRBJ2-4,ASSYDANGNIQY
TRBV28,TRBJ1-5,ASSLGDRASQPQH
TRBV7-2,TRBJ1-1,ASSLFVGNTEAF
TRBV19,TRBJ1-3,ASTTRGDPGNTIY
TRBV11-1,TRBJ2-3,ASSEGDNWRFTDTQY
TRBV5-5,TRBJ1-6,ASSLEGQAYNSPLH
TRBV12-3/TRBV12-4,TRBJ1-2,ASSRGAGYGYT
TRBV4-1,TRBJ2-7,ASSQPGQGMYEQY
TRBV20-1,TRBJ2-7,SARGQGAWYEQY
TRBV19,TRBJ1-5,ASTDGWTGGRIGQPQH
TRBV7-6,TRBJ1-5,ASSPSTDLYSNQPQH
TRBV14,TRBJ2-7,ASSPGHLNAYEQY
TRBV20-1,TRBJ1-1,SASSTGGTEAF
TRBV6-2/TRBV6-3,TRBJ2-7,ASSFRQDSPYEQY